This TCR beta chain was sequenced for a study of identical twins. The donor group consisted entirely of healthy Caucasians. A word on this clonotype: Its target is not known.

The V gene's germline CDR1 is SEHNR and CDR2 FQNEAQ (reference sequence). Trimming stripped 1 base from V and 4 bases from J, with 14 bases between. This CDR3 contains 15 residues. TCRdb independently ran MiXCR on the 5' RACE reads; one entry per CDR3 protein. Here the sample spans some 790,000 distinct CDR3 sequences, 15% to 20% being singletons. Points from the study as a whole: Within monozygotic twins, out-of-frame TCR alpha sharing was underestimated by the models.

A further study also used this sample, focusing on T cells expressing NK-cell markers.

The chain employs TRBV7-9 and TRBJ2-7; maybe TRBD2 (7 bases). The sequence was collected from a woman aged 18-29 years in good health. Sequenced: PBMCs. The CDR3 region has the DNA TGTGCCAGCAGCTTAGAGGGGGGGCCCAGATACGAGCAGTACTTC. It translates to CASSLEGGPRYEQYF.